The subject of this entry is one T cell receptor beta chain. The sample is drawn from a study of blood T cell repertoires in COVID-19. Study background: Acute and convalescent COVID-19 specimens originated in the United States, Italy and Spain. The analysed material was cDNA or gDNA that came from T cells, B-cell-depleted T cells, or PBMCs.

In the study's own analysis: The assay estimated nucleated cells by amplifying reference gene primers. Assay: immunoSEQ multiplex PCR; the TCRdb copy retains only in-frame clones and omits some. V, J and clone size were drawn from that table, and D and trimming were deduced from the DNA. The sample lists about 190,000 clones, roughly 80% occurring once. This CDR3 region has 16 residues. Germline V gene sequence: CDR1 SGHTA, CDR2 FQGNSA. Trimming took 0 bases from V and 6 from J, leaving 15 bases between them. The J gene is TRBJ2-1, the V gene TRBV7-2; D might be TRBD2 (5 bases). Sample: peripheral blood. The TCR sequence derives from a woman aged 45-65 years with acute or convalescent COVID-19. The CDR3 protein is CASSLAGPRTSNEQFF. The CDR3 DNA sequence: TGTGCCAGCAGCTTAGCGGGTCCCAGGACTTCCAATGAGCAGTTCTTC.